A single sample is the source of the 16 T cell receptor beta chains below, sequenced in a study of human T cells and chemical hapten exposure. It was from unfractionated whole blood that total RNA was extracted. TCRdb re-derived calls from the 5' RACE reads in MiXCR, one entry per CDR3 protein. This table holds under 100,000 distinct CDR3 sequences, roughly 15% found once. The receptors shown here come from a female donor in good health.

The V and J genes are TRBV9 and TRBJ2-5, with D possibly matching TRBD2 (6 bases). CDR1 and CDR2 from the germline V gene are SGDLS and YYNGEE. The germline V and J ends were trimmed by 0 bases and 5 bases, with 17 bases remaining between them. This CDR3 has 16 residues. CDR3 amino acids: CASSVGDLIDLETQYF. In nucleotides, the CDR3 is TGTGCCAGCAGCGTAGGGGACTTAATCGACCTGGAGACCCAGTACTTC.

This clonotype was counted many times. The chain carries TRBV12-3 or TRBV12-4 and TRBJ1-5; D is unresolved. The CDR3 spans 12 residues. The V and J ends lost 3 bases and 1 base respectively, with 1 base between them. The CDR3 sequence is CASSFSNQPQHF. CDR3 bases: TGTGCCAGCAGTTTCAGCAATCAGCCCCAGCATTTT.

This clonotype was counted a few times. The gene calls are TRBV20-1 and TRBJ1-1; D remains ambiguous. Germline loops: CDR1 DFQATT, CDR2 SNEGSKA (reference sequence). The CDR3 consists of 12 residues. V lost 1 base, J lost 6 bases, and 9 bases lay in between. The CDR3 sequence: CSARVGGSEAFF. CDR3 in DNA: TGCAGTGCTAGAGTCGGCGGCTCTGAAGCTTTCTTT.

This chain links TRBV5-4 with TRBJ1-2; 9 bases fit TRBD1. V lost 4 bases, J lost 7 bases, and 5 bases stayed unmatched. The CDR3 length is 13 residues. CDR1 and CDR2 from the germline V gene are SGHNT and YYREEE (reference sequence). The CDR3, as DNA: TGTGCCAGCAGCACCGGGACAGGGCTTGGCTACACCTTC. This encodes CASSTGTGLGYTF. The whole variable domain, remainder taken from reference TRBV5-4 and TRBJ1-2, is ETGVTQSPTHLIKTRGQQVTLRCSSQSGHNTVSWYQQALGQGPQFIFQYYREEENGRGNFPPRFSGLQFPNYSSELNVNALELDDSALYLCASSTGTGLGYTFGSGTRLTVV.

The chain couples TRBV5-1 to TRBJ1-1; 12 positions match TRBD1. With 4 bases clipped from V and 0 bases from J, the junction kept 4 bases outside the gene matches. This CDR3 spans 16 amino acids. Per germline, CDR1 SGHRS and CDR2 YFSETQ. CDR3: CASSRGQGAMNTEAFF. The CDR3, as DNA: TGCGCCAGCAGCAGGGGACAGGGGGCGATGAACACTGAAGCTTTCTTT.

This sequence joins TRBV6-1 and TRBJ1-1; TRBD1 is a possible D gene (5 bases). The V gene lost 10 bases and the J gene lost 0 bases, with 15 bases spanning the gap. Germline V gene data show CDR1 as MNHNS and CDR2 as SASEGT. This CDR3 has 14 amino acids. This chain's CDR3 is CATFLGGVNTEAFF. The CDR3 DNA sequence: TGTGCCACCTTCCTGGGGGGGGTGAACACTGAAGCTTTCTTT.

This clonotype has only a few counts. One end of the junction varies from germline; a read error may be responsible. The chain uses TRBV7-7 and TRBJ2-5, with D possibly matching TRBD2 (6 bases). Germline-derived CDR1 and CDR2 are SSHAT and FNYEAQ (reference sequence). The CDR3 has 13 amino acids. CDR3 bases: TGTGCTAGCAGCGAGACTAGGCTGGAGACCCAGTACTTC. Amino acid sequence: CASSETRLETQYF.

This sequence joins TRBV2 and TRBJ2-1; 12 positions match TRBD2. The CDR3 loop spans 16 amino acids. Germline V gene lookup returns CDR1 SNHLY and CDR2 FYNNEI. Trimming at V came to 8 bases and at J to 4 bases, leaving 9 bases not matched to a gene. The CDR3 DNA reads as TGTGCCAGCGCCCGACTAGCGGGAGTTAGTTACAATGAGCAGTTCTTC. This encodes CASARLAGVSYNEQFF.

This clonotype was counted a few times. The chain is built from TRBV27 and TRBJ2-3; D unresolved. Per germline, CDR1 MNHEY and CDR2 SMNVEV (reference sequence). The ends were cut back, 5 bases at V and 3 bases at J, with 21 bases in the middle. The CDR3 contains 17 residues. CDR3 sequence reads: CASSPPPHRRWTDTQYF. In DNA, the CDR3 is TGTGCCAGCAGTCCCCCCCCCCACCGGCGATGGACAGATACGCAGTATTTT.

This clonotype was observed a few times. The V gene is TRBV12-3 or TRBV12-4, the J gene TRBJ2-7, with unresolved D. The length of the CDR3 is 11 residues. V dropped 6 bases and J dropped 6 bases, with 9 bases sitting between them. CDR3: CASSVFTEQYF. The DNA for the CDR3 is TGTGCCAGCAGCGTCTTTACCGAGCAGTACTTC.

The rearrangement uses TRBV5-4 and TRBJ2-6, with a weak D call TRBD2 (5 bases). The CDR3 extends over 16 amino acids. Germline values: CDR1 SGHNT, CDR2 YYREEE (reference sequence). Deletions cut 4 bases from V and 0 bases from J, with 11 bases between. The CDR3 here is CASSPRTSSGANVLTF. In DNA form, the CDR3 reads TGTGCCAGCAGCCCACGGACTTCCTCTGGGGCCAACGTCCTGACTTTC.

There are many counts of this clonotype. The DNA for the CDR3 is TGTGCCAGCAGCTCCCAACACAGGGACGGCACAGATACGCAGTATTTT. Amino acid sequence: CASSSQHRDGTDTQYF. This chain uses TRBV7-2 with TRBJ2-3; D is possibly TRBD1 (6 bases). The CDR3 extends over 16 amino acids. Trimming took off 4 bases at V and 1 base at J, with 15 bases between the two ends. Per the germline V gene, CDR1 is SGHTA and CDR2 is FQGNSA.

This clonotype has only a few counts. This rearrangement joins TRBV27 to TRBJ2-1; D tentatively reads TRBD1 or TRBD2 (5 bases each). The CDR3 contains 18 residues. V was clipped by 0 bases and J by 5 bases, with 20 bases between them. From germline, CDR1 is MNHEY and CDR2 SMNVEV (reference sequence). CDR3 in amino acids: CASSLSGLGDPSHNEQFF. The CDR3 DNA reads as TGTGCCAGCAGTTTATCGGGGCTGGGGGATCCCTCACACAATGAGCAGTTCTTC.

The genes are TRBV7-2 and TRBJ2-1; D is possibly TRBD2 (5 bases). Germline CDR1 and CDR2: SGHTA and FQGNSA. Trimming removed 6 bases from V and 1 base from J, with 16 bases in between. This CDR3 spans 16 amino acids. CDR3 coding DNA: TGTGCCAGCAGGGCCGCGACGGGGATATCCTACAATGAGCAGTTCTTC. It translates to CASRAATGISYNEQFF.

This chain joins TRBV30 and TRBJ2-7, with D tentatively TRBD2 (5 bases). CDR1 and CDR2 (germline): GTSNPN, SVGIG (reference sequence). The CDR3 length is 14 residues. The V and J ends lost 1 base and 9 bases respectively, with 19 bases between them. The CDR3, as DNA: TGTGCCTGGAGTGGTACGCGTGAGGGCTTAGGGCAGTACTTC. This translates into CAWSGTREGLGQYF.

The sample holds a few counts of this clonotype. The rearrangement joins TRBV30 to TRBJ1-1; the D gene is possibly TRBD1 (5 bases). Trimming cost V 2 bases and J 1 base, with 8 bases left between them. The germline V gene encodes CDR1 GTSNPN and CDR2 SVGIG (reference sequence). The CDR3 extends over 13 amino acids. CDR3 sequence (DNA): TGTGCCTGGAGTCGACAGCAGAACACTGAAGCTTTCTTT. This translates into CAWSRQQNTEAFF.